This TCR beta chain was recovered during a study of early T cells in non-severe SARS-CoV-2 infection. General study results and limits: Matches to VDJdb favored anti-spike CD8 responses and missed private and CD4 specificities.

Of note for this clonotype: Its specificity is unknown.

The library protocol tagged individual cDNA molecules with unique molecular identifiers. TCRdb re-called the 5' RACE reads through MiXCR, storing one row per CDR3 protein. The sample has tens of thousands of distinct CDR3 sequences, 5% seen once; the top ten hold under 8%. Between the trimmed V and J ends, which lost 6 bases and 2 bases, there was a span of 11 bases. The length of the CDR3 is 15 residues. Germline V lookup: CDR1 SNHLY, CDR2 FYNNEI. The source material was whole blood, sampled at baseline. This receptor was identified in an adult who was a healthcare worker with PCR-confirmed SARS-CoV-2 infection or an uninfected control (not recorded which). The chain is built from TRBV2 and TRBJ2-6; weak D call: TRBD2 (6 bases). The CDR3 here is CASSEEGTGANVLTF. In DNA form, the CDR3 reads TGTGCCAGCAGCGAGGAGGGAACTGGGGCCAACGTCCTGACTTTC.